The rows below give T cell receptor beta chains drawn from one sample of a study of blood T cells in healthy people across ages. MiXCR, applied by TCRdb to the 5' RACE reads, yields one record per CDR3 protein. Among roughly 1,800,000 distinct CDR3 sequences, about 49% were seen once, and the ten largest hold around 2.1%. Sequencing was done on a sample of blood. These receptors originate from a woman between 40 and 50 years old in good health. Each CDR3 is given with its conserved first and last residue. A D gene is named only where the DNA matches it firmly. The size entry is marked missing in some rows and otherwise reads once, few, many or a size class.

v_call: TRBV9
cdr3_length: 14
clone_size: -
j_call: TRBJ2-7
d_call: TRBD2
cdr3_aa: CAGSPGLADYEQYF
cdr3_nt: TGTGCCGGCAGCCCCGGACTAGCGGACTACGAGCAGTACTTC

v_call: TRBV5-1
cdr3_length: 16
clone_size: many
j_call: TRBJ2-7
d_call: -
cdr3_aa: CASSPAVGRLSYEQYF
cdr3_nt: TGCGCCAGCAGTCCGGCGGTCGGACGGCTCTCCTACGAGCAGTACTTC

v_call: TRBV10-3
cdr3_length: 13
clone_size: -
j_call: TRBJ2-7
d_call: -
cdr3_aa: CAISELFSYEQYF
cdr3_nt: TGTGCCATCAGTGAACTGTTTTCCTACGAGCAGTACTTC

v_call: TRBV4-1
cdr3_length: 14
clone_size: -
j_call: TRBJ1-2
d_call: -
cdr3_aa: CASSQVGKQFGYTF
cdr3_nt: TGCGCCAGCAGCCAAGTTGGAAAACAGTTCGGCTACACCTTC

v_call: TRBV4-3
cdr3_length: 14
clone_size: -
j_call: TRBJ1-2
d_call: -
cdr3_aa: CASGQGLQNYGYTF
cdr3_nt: TGCGCCAGCGGCCAAGGTCTACAGAACTATGGCTACACCTTC

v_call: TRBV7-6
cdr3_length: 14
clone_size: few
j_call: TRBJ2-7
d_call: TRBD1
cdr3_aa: CASSSNTGAYEQYF
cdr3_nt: TGTGCCAGCAGCTCCAACACAGGGGCCTACGAGCAGTACTTC

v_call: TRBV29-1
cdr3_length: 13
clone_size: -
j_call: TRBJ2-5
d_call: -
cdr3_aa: CSSTVVGGETQYF
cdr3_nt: TGCAGCTCCACGGTTGTGGGTGGGGAGACCCAGTACTTC

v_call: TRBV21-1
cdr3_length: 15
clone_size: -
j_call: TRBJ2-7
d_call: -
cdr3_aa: CASSPGIRGTYEQYF
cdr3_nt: TGTGCCAGCAGCCCCGGGATCAGGGGCACCTACGAGCAGTACTTC

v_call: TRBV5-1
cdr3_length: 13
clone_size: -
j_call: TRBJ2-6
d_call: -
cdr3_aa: CASSFDGANVLTF
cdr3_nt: TGCGCCAGCAGCTTCGACGGGGCCAACGTCCTGACTTTC

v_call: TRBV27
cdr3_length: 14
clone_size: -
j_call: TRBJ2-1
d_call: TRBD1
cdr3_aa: CASSGTGVDDEQFF
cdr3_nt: TGTGCCAGCAGTGGGACAGGGGTCGACGATGAGCAGTTCTTC

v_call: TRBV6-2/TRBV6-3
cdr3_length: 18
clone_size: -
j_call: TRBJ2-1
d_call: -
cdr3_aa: CASSYTGKRTRNYNEQFF
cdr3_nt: TGTGCCAGCAGTTACACTGGAAAGCGGACCAGAAACTACAATGAGCAGTTCTTC

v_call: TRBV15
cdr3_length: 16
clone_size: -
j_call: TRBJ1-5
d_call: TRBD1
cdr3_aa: CATSTWGQGENQPQHF
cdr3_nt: TGTGCCACCAGCACCTGGGGACAGGGGGAAAATCAGCCCCAGCATTTT

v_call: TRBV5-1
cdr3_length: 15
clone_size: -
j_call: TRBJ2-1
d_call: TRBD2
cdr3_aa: CARSISSGGASEQFF
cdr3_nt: TGCGCCCGCAGCATCTCTAGCGGGGGGGCCAGTGAGCAGTTCTTC

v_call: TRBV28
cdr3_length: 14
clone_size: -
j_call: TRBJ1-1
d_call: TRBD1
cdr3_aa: CASTPGQGNTEAFF
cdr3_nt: TGTGCCAGCACCCCTGGACAGGGAAACACTGAAGCTTTCTTT

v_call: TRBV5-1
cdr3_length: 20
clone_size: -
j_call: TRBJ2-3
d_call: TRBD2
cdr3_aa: CASSSLGGLAGGPSRDTQYF
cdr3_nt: TGCGCCAGCAGCTCCTTAGGTGGACTAGCGGGGGGTCCCAGTAGGGATACGCAGTATTTT

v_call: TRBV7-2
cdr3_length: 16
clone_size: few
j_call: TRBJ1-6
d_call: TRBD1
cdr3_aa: CASSLDPQGYNSPLHF
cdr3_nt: TGTGCCAGCAGCTTAGATCCACAGGGGTACAATTCACCCCTCCACTTT

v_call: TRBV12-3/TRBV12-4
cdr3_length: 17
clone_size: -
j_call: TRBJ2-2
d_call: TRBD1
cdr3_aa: CASSLPGQGANTGELFF
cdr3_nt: TGTGCCAGCAGTTTACCGGGACAGGGCGCGAACACCGGGGAGCTGTTTTTT